This T cell receptor beta chain originates from a study of T cell clones after liver transplantation. Study summary: A pre-transplant mixed lymphocyte reaction with TCRbeta sequencing defined graft-donor-reactive clones followed in post-transplant blood.

TCRdb's copy holds only in-frame clones and misses some; the assay was immunoSEQ multiplex PCR. The profile shows some 60,000 clones, around 70% of them singletons. Germline lookup yields CDR1 MNHNS and CDR2 SASEGT. Between the trimmed V and J ends, which lost 8 bases and 10 bases, there was a span of 18 bases. There are 13 residues in the CDR3. The chain has TRBV6-1 and TRBJ1-5, with D maybe TRBD1 (5 bases). This clonotype was sampled from a human patient who received a liver transplant. Some T cells may possibly be graft donor cells. The starting material was CD4+ T cells from blood, obtained at the approximately 16-month timepoint. The CDR3 DNA is TGTGCCAGCGGGGCCGACTGGAAAAATCCCCAGCATTTT. Encoded protein: CASGADWKNPQHF.